A single sample gave rise to the 31 T cell receptor beta chains below, sequenced in a study of shared clonotypes between healthy human individuals. CD45RO-negative CD8 cells positively selected for CCR7 made up the naive population, which excluded terminally differentiated effector memory CD45RA+ cells. Repertoires were generated with immunoSEQ multiplex PCR, while TCRdb's copy carries only in-frame clones and drops some. The sample records nearly 2 million clones, over 85% being singletons. Sequencing input: naive CD8+ T cells sorted from blood. All receptors derive from a man between 18 and 29 years old in good health.

The V and J genes are TRBV2 and TRBJ2-3, with 13 bases lining up with TRBD2. Germline V gives CDR1 SNHLY, CDR2 FYNNEI. The CDR3 is made up of 16 amino acids. V lost 5 bases, J lost 4 bases, and 6 bases stayed unmatched. The CDR3 DNA follows: TGTGCCAGCAGTCCAACTAGCGGGAGGGTTGCAGATACGCAGTATTTT. It yields the protein CASSPTSGRVADTQYF.

About this clone itself: Other DNA sequences in this specimen translate into the identical CDR3. J is TRBJ2-7 and V is TRBV9; TRBD1 is a possible D gene (6 bases). Trimming took 0 bases from V and 2 from J, leaving 9 bases between them. The CDR3 spans 14 residues. The germline V gene has CDR1 SGDLS and CDR2 YYNGEE. The DNA of the CDR3 is TGTGCCAGCAGCGTAGGTGGGACAACCTACGAGCAGTACTTC. Translating it yields CASSVGGTTYEQYF.

Of note for this clone: The same CDR3 can be traced to other DNA sequences in this sample. J is TRBJ1-5 and V is TRBV19; D is unclear. Trimming shortened V by 5 bases and J by 0 bases, and 11 bases separated the two germline ends. The CDR3 contains 15 residues. Germline values: CDR1 LNHDA, CDR2 SQIVND (reference sequence). The CDR3 is CASSVSEYSNQPQHF. CDR3 in DNA: TGTGCCAGTAGTGTCAGCGAGTATAGCAATCAGCCCCAGCATTTT.

The chain couples TRBV11-2 to TRBJ2-2, with D unresolved. V was pared by 3 bases and J by 1 base, with 6 bases between. CDR1 is SGHAT and CDR2 is FQNNGV in the germline V gene. CDR3 size: 14 residues. The CDR3 region has the DNA TGTGCCAGCAGCTTCTATGAGAACACCGGGGAGCTGTTTTTT. Translation: CASSFYENTGELFF.

This chain joins TRBV5-1 and TRBJ2-3; D is perhaps TRBD2 (5 bases). The CDR3 is 14 residues long. V lost 3 bases and J lost 2, with 10 bases in between. CDR1 SGHRS and CDR2 YFSETQ come from the germline V gene. This CDR3 is CASSYWGVTDTQYF. In nucleotides, the CDR3 is TGCGCCAGCAGCTATTGGGGAGTCACAGATACGCAGTATTTT.

This rearrangement joins TRBV7-9 to TRBJ2-2; D tentatively fits TRBD1 or TRBD2 (5 bases each). CDR3 length: 16 amino acids. Trimming left V 1 base short and J 7 bases short, with 16 bases between. CDR1 and CDR2 from the germline V gene are SEHNR and FQNEAQ (reference sequence). This chain's CDR3 is CASSLDLRQGVGELFF. The CDR3 DNA follows: TGTGCCAGCAGCTTAGACTTACGTCAGGGAGTCGGGGAGCTGTTTTTT.

The chain links TRBV6-5 to TRBJ1-5; TRBD1 agrees at 8 bases. Germline assignment: CDR1 MNHEY and CDR2 SVGAGI. The CDR3 sequence is 15 residues long. Trimming cost V 5 bases and J 6 bases; bases outside gene matches: 9. CDR3 sequence reads: CASSRGQGITQPQHF. The CDR3 DNA reads as TGTGCCAGCAGTCGTGGACAGGGAATAACTCAGCCCCAGCATTTT.

This chain links TRBV5-8 with TRBJ1-1; D unclear. Trimming cost V 4 bases and J 0 bases, with 7 bases left between them. Germline loops: CDR1 SGHTS, CDR2 YDEGEE. This CDR3 has 13 amino acids. CDR3 sequence reads: CASSHIMNTEAFF. CDR3 sequence (DNA): TGTGCCAGCAGCCATATAATGAACACTGAAGCTTTCTTT.

The rearrangement uses TRBV7-8 and TRBJ1-1; D is undetermined. V shed 5 bases and J shed 0 bases, with 4 bases lying between them. Per germline, CDR1 SGHVS and CDR2 FQNEAQ. CDR3 length equals 12 residues. DNA for the CDR3: TGTGCCAGCAGCCCAGTGAACACTGAAGCTTTCTTT. Its translation is CASSPVNTEAFF.

J is TRBJ1-2 and V is TRBV20-1; D not resolved. Germline V gene lookup returns CDR1 DFQATT and CDR2 SNEGSKA (reference sequence). Trimming shortened V by 4 bases and J by 6 bases, and 6 bases separated the two germline ends. This CDR3 has 10 residues. Written as DNA, the CDR3 is TGCAGTGCTACCCGGGATGGCTACACCTTC. It translates to CSATRDGYTF.

Concerning this clone itself: The sample contains more than one DNA sequence encoding this CDR3. This rearrangement joins TRBV29-1 to TRBJ2-7, with D possibly called TRBD1 or TRBD2 (6 bases each). The CDR3 spans 12 residues. The germline CDR1 and CDR2 sequences are SQVTM and ANQGSEA. V lost 6 bases and J 0 bases, leaving 9 bases between the germline ends. As DNA, the CDR3 is TGCAGCGTAGGGGGAGGCTCCTACGAGCAGTACTTC. This encodes CSVGGGSYEQYF.

The chain recombines TRBV6-5 with TRBJ1-3; unclear D gene. The germline CDR1 and CDR2 sequences are MNHEY and SVGAGI. CDR3 length: 13 residues. V was trimmed by 4 bases and J by 4 bases, leaving 8 bases between them. The chain's CDR3 is CASSLGEGNTIYF. In DNA, the CDR3 is TGTGCCAGCAGTTTGGGCGAAGGAAACACCATATATTTT.

The V gene is TRBV28, the J gene TRBJ1-5; no reliable D call. This CDR3 is built from 17 residues. Germline V CDR1 and CDR2: MDHEN, SYDVKM. The V end was cut by 3 bases, the J end by 0 bases, with 15 bases between. DNA of the CDR3: TGTGCCAGCAGTTTGGTGGTGGCAGTTGATAGCAATCAGCCCCAGCATTTT. Amino acids: CASSLVVAVDSNQPQHF. Filled out from reference TRBV28 and TRBJ1-5, the complete variable domain reads DVKVTQSSRYLVKRTGEKVFLECVQDMDHENMFWYRQDPGLGLRLIYFSYDVKMKEKGDIPEGYSVSREKKERFSLILESASTNQTSMYLCASSLVVAVDSNQPQHFGDGTRLSIL.

The rearrangement links TRBV2 to TRBJ1-1; tentatively, D is TRBD1 (5 bases). CDR1 SNHLY and CDR2 FYNNEI come from the germline V gene. CDR3 length equals 16 residues. Trimming removed 3 bases from V and 4 bases from J, with 18 bases in between. The CDR3, as DNA: TGTGCCAGCAGTGATGACTTCCTAACCGGGGGCACTGAAGCTTTCTTT. This gives the protein CASSDDFLTGGTEAFF.

This chain links TRBV30 with TRBJ2-1; 11 positions agree with TRBD2. J gave up 6 bases and V 2 bases, and 9 bases lay outside the gene matches. This CDR3 has 16 amino acids. The germline V gene encodes CDR1 GTSNPN and CDR2 SVGIG (reference sequence). The DNA for the CDR3 is TGTGCCTGGAGTAAACCCGGGACTAGCGGAATCAATGAGCAGTTCTTC. Protein: CAWSKPGTSGINEQFF.

V and J are TRBV11-2 and TRBJ2-7, with 9 bases aligning to TRBD1. The CDR3 runs 14 residues. J lost 5 bases, V lost 3 bases, and 5 bases had no gene match. Germline V lookup: CDR1 SGHAT, CDR2 FQNNGV. CDR3 in amino acids: CASSFGTGWNEQYF. DNA for the CDR3: TGTGCCAGCAGCTTCGGGACAGGGTGGAACGAGCAGTACTTC.

V gene TRBV19 combines with J gene TRBJ2-1, with D possibly being TRBD2 (7 bases). Trimming took 5 bases from V and 8 from J, leaving 16 bases between them. In germline, CDR1 is LNHDA, CDR2 SQIVND (reference sequence). The CDR3 sequence is 14 residues long. CDR3 in amino acids: CASSAGAGDHEQFF. CDR3 nucleotides: TGTGCCAGTAGTGCGGGGGCGGGTGACCATGAGCAGTTCTTC.

The chain links TRBV27 to TRBJ2-3, with D possibly TRBD1 on 6 matching bases. The CDR3 runs to 15 residues. The germline V and J ends were trimmed by 5 bases and 9 bases, with 21 bases remaining between them. In germline, CDR1 is MNHEY, CDR2 SMNVEV (reference sequence). The CDR3 DNA follows: TGTGCCAGCAGTCCGGACACCCAGGTTGGGACAACGCAGTATTTT. This sequence encodes CASSPDTQVGTTQYF.

Worth noting for this clone: The same CDR3 is also encoded by other DNA sequences in this sample. The chain uses TRBV9 and TRBJ2-1; D gene unclear. V lost 0 bases and J lost 5, with 3 bases in between. Germline V gene lookup returns CDR1 SGDLS and CDR2 YYNGEE. The CDR3 consists of 12 residues. As DNA, the CDR3 is TGTGCCAGCAGCGTAGAAGACAATGAGCAGTTCTTC. It translates to CASSVEDNEQFF.

The genes are TRBV1 and TRBJ2-2; the D call of TRBD2 is as the table states it, not checked on the DNA. TRBV1 is deemed a pseudogene. This CDR3 has 15 amino acids. The CDR3 sequence: CTSSQTSRLPGELFF. CDR3 nucleotide sequence: TGCACCAGCAGCCAAACTAGCCGGCTCCCCGGGGAGCTGTTTTTT.

V and J are TRBV27 and TRBJ2-7; TRBD1 might be the D (6 bases). Germline values: CDR1 MNHEY, CDR2 SMNVEV (reference sequence). The CDR3 contains 15 residues. The ends were cut back, 6 bases at V and 5 bases at J, with 20 bases in the middle. The chain's CDR3 is CASRWEGAGVNEQYF. Here the CDR3 DNA reads TGTGCCAGCAGGTGGGAAGGAGCAGGGGTTAACGAGCAGTACTTC.

This rearrangement joins TRBV6-5 to TRBJ2-7; D ambiguous. The V end lost 0 bases, the J end lost 6 bases, and 9 bases lay between the germline ends. Germline CDR1 and CDR2: MNHEY and SVGAGI. This CDR3 has 13 residues. DNA of the CDR3: TGTGCCAGCAGTTACTCGCCGGTAGCCGAGCAGTACTTC. Amino acid sequence: CASSYSPVAEQYF.

The chain is built from TRBV4-1 and TRBJ1-5; D possibly corresponds to TRBD1 (5 bases). CDR1 is MGHRA, CDR2 YSYEKL, per germline. CDR3 length: 14 amino acids. V was cut by 1 base and J by 6 bases, with 10 bases left in between. The DNA of the CDR3 is TGCGCCAGCAGCCAAGCCGTGGGGACTCAGCCCCAGCATTTT. Encoded protein: CASSQAVGTQPQHF.

The V and J genes are TRBV7-2 and TRBJ2-5; D unresolved. The CDR3 is 14 residues long. CDR1 SGHTA and CDR2 FQGNSA come from the germline V gene. Trimming cost V 2 bases and J 7 bases, with 14 bases left between them. CDR3 sequence: CASSLIQPRVTQYF. CDR3 DNA: TGTGCCAGCAGCTTAATCCAACCTAGGGTGACCCAGTACTTC. Full variable domain (remainder filled in from reference TRBV7-2 and TRBJ2-5): GAGVSQSPSNKVTEKGKDVELRCDPISGHTALYWYRQSLGQGLEFLIYFQGNSAPDKSGLPSDRFSAERTGGSVSTLTIQRTQQEDSAVYLCASSLIQPRVTQYFGPGTRLLVL.

This chain connects TRBV4-1 to TRBJ2-5; D remains ambiguous. Germline CDR1 is MGHRA and CDR2 is YSYEKL. This CDR3 is 15 amino acids long. V was pared by 0 bases and J by 5 bases, with 13 bases between. As DNA, the CDR3 is TGCGCCAGCAGCCAAGATGGGTCCCTAGGGGAGACCCAGTACTTC. This sequence encodes CASSQDGSLGETQYF.

This sequence joins TRBV12-5 and TRBJ2-7, with D perhaps TRBD1 or TRBD2 (6 bases each). Germline V gene lookup returns CDR1 LGHNT and CDR2 FRNRAP. The V gene lost 4 bases and the J gene lost 12 bases, with 16 bases spanning the gap. The CDR3 has 12 amino acids. The CDR3 DNA reads TGTGCTAGTGGTTCTGGGACGGAGGGGGTGTACTTC. Amino acids: CASGSGTEGVYF.

This chain uses TRBV4-1 with TRBJ2-1; a possible D gene is TRBD1 (7 bases). In germline, CDR1 is MGHRA, CDR2 YSYEKL. The CDR3 contains 16 residues. The V end lost 4 bases, the J end lost 5 bases, and 18 bases lay between the germline ends. This chain's CDR3 is CASSLQGGTENNEQFF. CDR3 in DNA: TGCGCCAGCAGCCTCCAAGGCGGGACAGAGAACAATGAGCAGTTCTTC.

The chain links TRBV4-2 to TRBJ2-7; D not certain. The CDR3 spans 12 residues. CDR1 is LGHNA, CDR2 YNFKEQ, per germline. Between the trimmed V and J ends, which lost 0 bases and 5 bases, there was a span of 5 bases. CDR3 region: CASSQDRDEQYF. The CDR3 DNA reads TGTGCCAGCAGCCAAGATCGGGACGAGCAGTACTTC.

The chain recombines TRBV30 with TRBJ2-4; 11 bases match TRBD1. The germline CDR1 and CDR2 sequences are GTSNPN and SVGIG (reference sequence). Losses at the gene ends were 4 bases for V and 7 bases for J; bases not matched to a gene: 3. The CDR3 extends over 13 amino acids. The CDR3 region has the DNA TGTGCCTGGACCCGGGACAGGGGGAACATTCAGTACTTC. Translated: CAWTRDRGNIQYF.

CDR3 region: CASSHSTSEGRNEQFF. The CDR3 coding sequence is TGTGCCAGCAGCCACAGTACTAGCGAGGGTCGGAATGAGCAGTTCTTC. This sequence joins TRBV2 and TRBJ2-1; 7 nucleotides agree with TRBD2. Trimming at V came to 6 bases and at J to 7 bases, leaving 15 bases not matched to a gene. The CDR3 has 16 amino acids. Germline V lookup: CDR1 SNHLY, CDR2 FYNNEI.

The chain links TRBV15 to TRBJ2-1; perhaps D is TRBD1 or TRBD2 (5 bases each). This CDR3 is built from 15 residues. V was shortened by 0 bases and J by 6 bases, with 12 bases between the two germline ends. The germline V gene has CDR1 LNHNV and CDR2 YYDKDF (reference sequence). CDR3 region: CATSRDGGPSNEQFF. The CDR3 nucleotides read TGTGCCACCAGCAGAGATGGGGGACCCAGCAATGAGCAGTTCTTC.